Listed below are T cell receptor beta chains from one sample, sequenced in a study of T cells expressing NK-cell markers. TCRdb reprocessed the 5' RACE reads and keeps a single row for each CDR3 protein, giving no DNA. In total, the table holds about 260,000 distinct CDR3 sequences. The sequenced sample consisted of blood T cells: a sorted CD56 or NKG2C T cell subset, CD4+ or CD8+ T cells, or bulk PBMC T cells (not recorded which). The receptors come from a woman between 18 and 70 years old in good health. Both conserved end residues are part of each CDR3. The order of the fields is J gene, V gene, CDR3 protein.

J: TRBJ1-1; V: TRBV5-1; CDR3: CASSLESGGLEAFF
J: TRBJ2-1; V: TRBV29-1; CDR3: CSGGLGGVHNEQFF
J: TRBJ2-7; V: TRBV21-1; CDR3: CASSKGSGGPYEQYF
J: TRBJ2-1; V: TRBV5-1; CDR3: CASSSQGADEQFF
J: TRBJ1-1; V: TRBV7-6; CDR3: CASSLLGTGEAFF
J: TRBJ2-5; V: TRBV15; CDR3: CATSRDRSGGETQYF
J: TRBJ2-3; V: TRBV4-3; CDR3: CASSQDGTSRDTQYF
J: TRBJ1-6; V: TRBV27; CDR3: CASSFRAGWSNSPLHF
J: TRBJ2-5; V: TRBV29-1; CDR3: CSVHRGEETQYF
J: TRBJ2-3; V: TRBV12-3/TRBV12-4; CDR3: CASSLSDLDTQYF
J: TRBJ2-3; V: TRBV6-2/TRBV6-3; CDR3: CASSYQWVPQYF
J: TRBJ2-7; V: TRBV5-1; CDR3: CASSLGRTTPYEQYF
J: TRBJ2-1; V: TRBV4-2; CDR3: CASSQSRGASPDNEQFF
J: TRBJ2-3; V: TRBV20-1; CDR3: CSAPTGTSGARVQYF
J: TRBJ2-5; V: TRBV7-2; CDR3: CASSLVIQETQYF
J: TRBJ1-1; V: TRBV7-9; CDR3: CASSPWGPGTMNTEAFF
J: TRBJ1-2; V: TRBV28; CDR3: CASSLFQGEDGYTF
J: TRBJ2-5; V: TRBV6-1; CDR3: CASSPASGQRQTQYF
J: TRBJ2-1; V: TRBV20-1; CDR3: CSASWDRDYNEQFF
J: TRBJ2-1; V: TRBV6-1; CDR3: CASREFDRTYNEQFF
J: TRBJ2-1; V: TRBV30; CDR3: CAWGQSPPHNEQFF
J: TRBJ1-6; V: TRBV7-2; CDR3: CASSLGQNSPLHF
J: TRBJ2-1; V: TRBV6-5; CDR3: CASSSSGAGDHNEQFF